This TCR beta chain appears in the sequencing data of a study of T cells in tuberculosis listed by TCRdb under 2018. In the study overall: To characterize T cells specific for the mycobacterial lipid antigen glucose monomycolate (GMM), the study used CD1B tetramers together with high-throughput TCR immunosequencing. A South African clinical cohort compared IGRA-negative adolescents, IGRA-positive adolescents with latent tuberculosis and adults with active tuberculosis, 9 to 11 per group. What the study reported, not specific to this receptor: A classifier using the diverse GMM-specific repertoire reached approximately 84% accuracy (AUROC 0.9 to 0.95), compared with 70% accuracy using GEM motif frequencies. Compared with IGRA-negative controls, TCR-alpha repertoires from active tuberculosis had smaller mean NN-distances to GMM-specific TCRs, which suggests that these TCRs underwent clonal expansion. Shorter CDR3-alpha lengths in active tuberculosis patients partly drove the smaller NN-distances, and the TCR-beta difference was not statistically significant. Clinical samples were selected based on the availability of cryopreserved specimens, with adults included as active tuberculosis cases and adolescents included as controls.

TCR libraries were generated with the immunoSEQ multiplex PCR assay, using TCR-beta and/or TCR-alpha/delta assays for each sample. Amplified TCR libraries were sequenced on the Illumina high-throughput platform. The authors' pipeline ran thus. Clustering and dimensionality reduction relied on pairwise TCRdist distances among GMM-specific receptors from T cells that were either sorted ex vivo or expanded in vitro. Each clinical repertoire received a mean NN-distance score, defined as the average TCRdist to the nearest 10% of tetramer-positive reference sequences. GEM TCR motif frequency was computed as the fraction of unique TCRs matching known GEM sequences by V/J usage and CDR3 length. Linear discriminant analysis with leave-one-out cross-validation, implemented in scikit-learn, was used to classify active tuberculosis. The immuneACCESS repertoire file appears here via TCRdb, limited to in-frame rearrangements. These files lack a portion of the clones; in checked studies, under half of the deficit traces to unresolved V genes, and the cause of the others is not known. The DNA was the basis for D and trimming; V, J and clone size are from that table. Across this sample there are tens of thousands of clones, with 90% to 95% seen only once. Over 6.5% of the sample belongs to the ten largest clones.

At study entry, a tuberculin skin test and the QuantiFERON-TB GOLD In-Tube IGRA were used to screen adolescents for latent tuberculosis infection. Unsorted cryopreserved PBMC were immunosequenced, covering on average roughly 100,000 T cells per clinical donor. Eleven high schools in the Worcester region of the Western Cape, South Africa, served as enrollment sites for adolescents aged 12 to 18 years. Ten or so adolescents infected with M. tuberculosis and about 10 uninfected adolescents were chosen and matched for age and sex. PBMC from adolescents were isolated by density centrifugation from freshly drawn heparinized blood and then cryopreserved. CDR1 and CDR2 were assigned from the germline V gene as SGHDN and FVKESK. The junction shows trimming of 1 base on V and 6 bases on J, and the gene matches do not reach 7 bases of it. From the cysteine through the phenylalanine, the CDR3 covers 15 amino acids. This entry keeps only the CDR3 DNA: 45 bases, framed from base 1.

This clone was observed a handful of times. The specificity of this receptor is unknown. Nothing much larger sits one base from this clone, and base qualities are not available. Sequencing was performed on PBMCs. The chain links TRBV14 with TRBJ1-2, with 8 bases matching TRBD1. This TCR was recovered from a donor aged 10 to 29 with latent tuberculosis or without tuberculosis infection. The bases are TGTGCCAGCAGCCAAGGGATCAGGGGGCTCGATGGCTACACCTTC. It translates to CASSQGIRGLDGYTF. Supplemented by the reference TRBV14 and TRBJ1-2 proteins around the CDR3, the complete variable domain is EAGVTQFPSHSVIEKGQTVTLRCDPISGHDNLYWYRRVMGKEIKFLLHFVKESKQDESGMPNNRFLAERTGGTYSTLKVQPAELEDSGVYFCASSQGIRGLDGYTFGSGTRLTVV.